The 5 T cell receptor beta chains listed next were all sequenced from one sample in a study of T cell responses to AZD1222 COVID-19 vaccine. The assay was immunoSEQ multiplex PCR, and TCRdb's table has in-frame clones only and misses some. The sample shows over 100,000 clones, 70% to 90% of them seen only once. The sample was peripheral blood, taken on day 0 of AZD1222 vaccination. Every receptor here comes from an adult in good health.

This rearrangement joins TRBV2 to TRBJ1-5; no clear D gene. Trimming pared 7 bases from V and 9 bases from J, leaving 13 bases between. Germline V gives CDR1 SNHLY, CDR2 FYNNEI. This CDR3 region has 12 residues. CDR3 residues: CASTLPQGPQHF. In DNA, the CDR3 is TGTGCCAGCACTCTTCCTCAAGGGCCCCAGCATTTT.

J is TRBJ2-1 and V is TRBV3-1 (or the pseudogene TRBV3-2); tentative D call: TRBD2 (8 bases). Trimming cost V 3 bases and J 1 base, with 22 bases left between them. The CDR3 sequence is 19 residues long. Looked up from germline, CDR1 is LGHDT and CDR2 is YNNKEL (reference sequence). CDR3 in DNA: TGTGCCAGCAGCCATCGGGGGGGACTCCAGGGGGTATCCTACAATGAGCAGTTCTTC. Amino acids: CASSHRGGLQGVSYNEQFF.

The chain is built from TRBV7-7 and TRBJ1-6; 10 positions match TRBD1. V shed 5 bases, J shed 8 bases, and the junction held 6 bases outside the gene matches. The germline gives CDR1 SSHAT, CDR2 FNYEAQ (reference sequence). This CDR3 is built from 15 residues. The CDR3: CASSLTGGADSPLHF. CDR3 sequence (DNA): TGTGCCAGCAGCCTGACAGGGGGCGCGGATTCACCCCTCCACTTT.

J is TRBJ1-5 and V is TRBV11-3; 8 nucleotides align to TRBD1. Trimming removed 5 bases from V and 4 bases from J; junction bases left unmatched: 13. The germline V gene encodes CDR1 SGHNT and CDR2 YENEEA. The CDR3 runs to 17 residues. The CDR3 nucleotides read TGTGCCAGCAGCCGATGCGGACAGGGCATGTGTAATCAGCCCCAGCATTTT. This codes for CASSRCGQGMCNQPQHF.

This chain uses TRBV19 with TRBJ1-1, with 7 bases that match TRBD1. The CDR3 extends over 14 amino acids. V dropped 2 bases and J dropped 4; count of bases not matched to a gene: 4. CDR1 and CDR2 (germline): LNHDA, SQIVND (reference sequence). CDR3 sequence (DNA): TGTGCCAGTAGTATATTACAGGGGAGCACTGAAGCTTTCTTT. Protein: CASSILQGSTEAFF.